A selection of T cell receptor beta chains follows, all from one sample in a study of Graves' ophthalmopathy and Graves' hyperthyroidism. Using its own MiXCR run on the multiplex PCR reads, TCRdb lists one record per CDR3 protein. The sample lists over a million distinct CDR3 sequences; around a third were seen once. Sequenced sample: peripheral blood or thyroid tissue (not recorded which). The receptor source for this set is an adult man with Graves' hyperthyroidism. The conserved cysteine and the conserved F or W are not part of the CDR3 here. The D gene is left open where the match is weak.

j_call v_call d_call cdr3_aa
TRBJ1-1 TRBV10-2 TRBD1 ASSPLRGRVTEAF
TRBJ1-5 TRBV2 NA ASSGGTGTRSNQPQH
TRBJ1-2 TRBV25-1 NA ASSGRQGRSYT
TRBJ2-7 TRBV15 NA AASSVSPNYEQY
TRBJ1-6 TRBV20-1 NA SAERVGGGSPLH
TRBJ2-5 TRBV2 NA ASSPRNFETQY
TRBJ2-7 TRBV20-1 NA SAPSGLQREQY
TRBJ1-1 TRBV29-1 NA SIEFVGTARTEAF
TRBJ1-4 TRBV4-3 NA ASSQDSQGDEKLF
TRBJ1-6 TRBV2 NA ASSRAGESPLH
TRBJ1-5 TRBV15 TRBD1 ASSRYRGQGGVGNQPQH
TRBJ2-7 TRBV20-1 NA SAQEGTGFTYEQY
TRBJ1-3 TRBV25-1 NA ASSPPGNSGNTIY
TRBJ1-2 TRBV9 NA ASSPRQVWANYGYT
TRBJ2-7 TRBV7-2 TRBD2 ASSSQVAGGYEQY
TRBJ2-7 TRBV12-3/TRBV12-4 TRBD1 ASSPPTGGVTYEQY
TRBJ1-5 TRBV15 NA ATSSLGPQPQH
TRBJ2-1 TRBV20-1 TRBD2 SAGGRVYNEQF
TRBJ1-4 TRBV7-9 TRBD1 ASSSSGTGSEKLF
TRBJ2-5 TRBV6-5 TRBD1 ASSDHGQGGETQY
TRBJ1-5 TRBV9 NA ASSPRVSDQPQH
TRBJ1-1 TRBV6-2/TRBV6-3 TRBD1 ASTNPGGTEAF
TRBJ2-7 TRBV15 NA ATSRSQIEPYEQY
TRBJ2-7 TRBV2 NA ASRTLLDSHYEQY
TRBJ1-5 TRBV7-8 NA ASSSVQGPNQPQH
TRBJ2-2 TRBV25-1 NA ASSDRALGELF
TRBJ2-7 TRBV7-9 NA ASSLTCEQY
TRBJ2-2 TRBV19 TRBD1 ASRSTGGSNTGELF
TRBJ2-5 TRBV7-9 NA ASSSRAGPIQETQY
TRBJ1-2 TRBV20-1 NA SATKTGTTGNYGYT
TRBJ1-6 TRBV20-1 TRBD1 SGKGGTRYNSPLH
TRBJ2-2 TRBV7-6 NA ASKPVSGLGARLF
TRBJ1-1 TRBV5-8 NA ASSLRPTEMNTEAF
TRBJ1-1 TRBV15 NA ATSRSTSGTEAF
TRBJ2-2 TRBV10-3 NA AAGLQANTGELF
TRBJ2-2 TRBV2 TRBD1 ASSPEGARSGELF
TRBJ2-7 TRBV4-2 TRBD2 ASSQDLGREVLSYEQY
TRBJ2-2 TRBV10-3 NA ASSYVAGVTGELF
TRBJ1-1 TRBV20-1 NA SADPKGTEAF
TRBJ2-3 TRBV29-1 TRBD1 SVGPSTGAPDTQY
TRBJ2-7 TRBV6-5 TRBD1 ASSPRRDRGRPYEQY
TRBJ2-6 TRBV7-8 NA ASSQDTSAYSGANVLT
TRBJ2-2 TRBV7-9 NA ASSPNPAVNTGELF
TRBJ2-2 TRBV7-9 TRBD1 ASSPGQGAFGELF
TRBJ2-5 TRBV12-3/TRBV12-4 NA ATGVDRAETQY
TRBJ2-7 TRBV12-3/TRBV12-4 TRBD1 ASRPTGKDEQY
TRBJ2-2 TRBV5-1 NA ASSLGQSATGELF
TRBJ2-7 TRBV3-1 NA ASSRIGSYEQY
TRBJ2-7 TRBV29-1 NA SVVMATKRGEQY
TRBJ2-2 TRBV25-1 TRBD2 ASSYPSRAGGPGELF
TRBJ1-5 TRBV12-3/TRBV12-4 NA ASSYFPNQPQH
TRBJ2-5 TRBV29-1 NA SVEILAQY
TRBJ2-7 TRBV12-3/TRBV12-4 TRBD1 ASSFRDRAYEQY
TRBJ2-2 TRBV10-3 NA AISAGGHTGELF
TRBJ2-7 TRBV5-1 TRBD1 ASSLWTGYYEQY
TRBJ1-1 TRBV6-2/TRBV6-3 NA ASSLRVRTEAF
TRBJ1-5 TRBV29-1 NA SVGEAASNQPQH
TRBJ2-7 TRBV19 NA ASSITQHANYGQY
TRBJ2-7 TRBV19 NA ASSRTGTLSYEQY
TRBJ2-2 TRBV19 NA ASSLRRAENTGELF